Many counts were recorded for the clone carrying this TCR beta chain. The authors built TCR beta libraries using iRepertoire HTBI primers and Arm-PCR of CDR3 regions. One entry per CDR3 protein results from TCRdb running MiXCR on the multiplex PCR reads. The profile shows around 460,000 distinct CDR3 sequences, 14% of them singletons. The data were taken from a study of regulatory T cells in long-lasting Graves disease. Time point described: newly diagnosed GD, antithyroid drugs for less than 3 months. From PBMCs, RNA was extracted and then used to make the TCR library. The V and J ends lost 0 bases and 6 bases respectively, with 9 bases between them. The V gene's germline CDR1 is SGHVS and CDR2 FQNEAQ. CDR3 length: 14 amino acids. These data are also associated with another study on T cells in Graves' hyperthyroidism and ophthalmopathy.

The source of this sequence is a woman in her 50s with Graves disease. The chain joins TRBV7-8 to TRBJ2-1; possible D gene TRBD1, 6 bases. Sequencing was performed on peripheral blood mononuclear cells (PBMCs), taken at new diagnosis, from a patient treated with antithyroid drugs. The CDR3 here is CASSLAQGVNEQFF. The CDR3 coding sequence is TGTGCCAGCAGCTTAGCACAGGGAGTCAATGAGCAGTTCTTC.